This TCR beta chain is drawn from a study of cytomegalovirus exposure and HLA in healthy donors. As concerns this clone: Antigen specificity is unknown.

Primers for the PCR totalled 60 Vbeta and 13 Jbeta. Profiled with immunoSEQ multiplex PCR; TCRdb holds only in-frame clones, not every one. Of over 95,000 clones in the sample, 74% were seen once. Study-wide points: Later on, analysis showed that most CMV-associated TCR beta chains appeared to be HLA-restricted. It was reported that the classifier diagnosed cytomegalovirus status with high specificity and sensitivity in both the original and validation cohorts.

The source of this sequence is a human donor in good health. Sample: PBMCs.

CDR3 DNA: TGTGCCAGCAGCTTGGTTCGGGAGCAGTTCTTC. It is translated as CASSLVREQFF. The rearrangement uses TRBV5-6 and TRBJ2-1; D is unclear. This CDR3 spans 11 amino acids. V lost 0 bases and J lost 10, with 5 bases in between. CDR1 SGHDT and CDR2 YYEEEE come from the germline V gene.